Below, 24 T cell receptor beta chains from the same sample are listed, as sequenced in a study of blood T cell repertoires in COVID-19. TCRdb keeps only in-frame clones here, not all; method: immunoSEQ multiplex PCR. The table records 160,000 or so clones, roughly four fifths of them present only once. The sequenced sample consisted of peripheral blood. These receptors were obtained from a man aged 55 to 69 with active or convalescent COVID-19.

This clone was detected only a few times. The V and J genes are TRBV19 and TRBJ1-4; TRBD1 might be the D (5 bases). Between the trimmed V and J ends, which lost 5 bases and 5 bases, there was a span of 9 bases. From germline, CDR1 is LNHDA and CDR2 SQIVND (reference sequence). CDR3 length equals 13 residues. The CDR3 DNA sequence: TGTGCCAGTAGTGTTCGGGGGAATGAAAAACTGTTTTTT. Its protein is CASSVRGNEKLFF.

This clone has just a few counts. This rearrangement joins TRBV6-6 to TRBJ1-2; 9 bases map to TRBD1. V dropped 8 bases and J dropped 3; count of bases not matched to a gene: 7. This CDR3 is 14 amino acids long. CDR1 is MNHNY, CDR2 SVGAGI, per germline (reference sequence). CDR3 residues: CASEEGQGHYGYTF. As DNA, the CDR3 is TGTGCCAGCGAGGAGGGACAGGGACACTATGGCTACACCTTC.

The genes are TRBV7-9 and TRBJ1-3; possibly TRBD1 for D (5 bases). CDR1 and CDR2 from the germline V gene are SEHNR and FQNEAQ (reference sequence). Trimming cost V 4 bases and J 4 bases, with 8 bases left between them. CDR3 length: 13 amino acids. CDR3: CASSSSGGNTIYF. The CDR3 nucleotides read TGTGCCAGCAGCTCGTCAGGGGGAAACACCATATATTTT.

Of note for this clone: One junction end does not reproduce the germline sequence, and a read error may be involved. The chain combines TRBV6-5 with TRBJ1-5; no clear D gene. The CDR3 contains 13 residues. Germline CDR1 reads MNHEY; CDR2 reads SVGAGI. The DNA for the CDR3 is TGTGCCAGCAGTTACGATAGCTATCAGCCCCAGCATTTT. Its protein product is CASSYDSYQPQHF.

J is TRBJ1-1 and V is TRBV19, with 12 bases aligning to TRBD1. The ends lost 3 bases at V and 8 bases at J; junction bases unmatched: 1. There are 13 residues in the CDR3. The germline V gene has CDR1 LNHDA and CDR2 SQIVND (reference sequence). The CDR3 DNA is TGTGCCAGTAGTATTGGGACAGGGGGCGAAGCTTTCTTT. This gives the protein CASSIGTGGEAFF.

The chain employs TRBV9 and TRBJ1-1, with 9 bases matching TRBD1. V gave up 1 base and J gave up 4 bases; unmatched junction bases: 2. Germline loops: CDR1 SGDLS, CDR2 YYNGEE. The CDR3 totals 14 residues. CDR3 DNA: TGTGCCAGCAGCGTACAACAGGGGGCCACTGAAGCTTTCTTT. This codes for CASSVQQGATEAFF.

The chain uses TRBV7-9 and TRBJ1-4, with 10 bases matching TRBD1. This CDR3 comprises 15 residues. Germline CDR1 reads SEHNR; CDR2 reads FQNEAQ (reference sequence). Trimming took 5 bases from V and 7 from J; bases not matched to a gene: 7. CDR3 amino acids: CASSGTGQGREKLFF. Here the CDR3 DNA reads TGTGCCAGCAGCGGGACGGGACAGGGGCGTGAAAAACTGTTTTTT. Supplemented by reference TRBV7-9 and TRBJ1-4, the full variable domain reads DTGVSQNPRHKITKRGQNVTFRCDPISEHNRLYWYRQTLGQGPEFLTYFQNEAQLEKSRLLSDRFSAERPKGSFSTLEIQRTEQGDSAMYLCASSGTGQGREKLFFGSGTQLSVL.

This chain links TRBV11-2 with TRBJ1-4; 11 positions match TRBD1. Germline V gene data show CDR1 as SGHAT and CDR2 as FQNNGV. The CDR3 spans 14 residues. Losses at the gene ends were 5 bases for V and 6 bases for J; bases not matched to a gene: 2. The CDR3 nucleotides are TGTGCCAGCAGCCGGGGACAGGGGGATGAAAAACTGTTTTTT. Encoded protein: CASSRGQGDEKLFF.

The V and J genes are TRBV18 and TRBJ2-1; D is possibly TRBD2 (5 bases). The germline V and J ends were trimmed by 0 bases and 6 bases, with 12 bases remaining between them. CDR3 size: 15 residues. Germline-derived CDR1 and CDR2 are KGHSH and LQKENI. This CDR3 is CASSPPTGGRNEQFF. The CDR3 DNA sequence: TGTGCCAGCTCACCACCGACTGGAGGCCGCAATGAGCAGTTCTTC.

The J gene is TRBJ1-1, the V gene TRBV6-5, with 12 bases that match TRBD1. CDR3 length equals 15 residues. With 5 bases clipped from V and 4 bases from J, the junction kept 5 bases outside the gene matches. Germline lookup yields CDR1 MNHEY and CDR2 SVGAGI. In DNA, the CDR3 is TGTGCCAGCAGTCGGGGACAGGGGGCTGGCACTGAAGCTTTCTTT. As protein: CASSRGQGAGTEAFF.

This chain joins TRBV3-1 (or the pseudogene TRBV3-2) and TRBJ2-6; D is perhaps TRBD1 (5 bases). V lost 3 bases and J lost 0, with 15 bases in between. The CDR3 totals 18 residues. In germline, CDR1 is LGHDT, CDR2 YNNKEL (reference sequence). CDR3 bases: TGTGCCAGCAGCCAGTTGACAGTGGTTTACTCTGGGGCCAACGTCCTGACTTTC. As protein: CASSQLTVVYSGANVLTF.

The chain recombines TRBV7-2 with TRBJ1-2; possible D gene TRBD1, 6 bases. The CDR3 sequence is 15 residues long. CDR1 and CDR2 (germline): SGHTA, FQGNSA. V dropped 4 bases and J dropped 2 bases, with 14 bases sitting between them. CDR3 DNA: TGTGCCAGCAGCTCCCTCCGGGGGGCCAACTATGGCTACACCTTC. Translation gives CASSSLRGANYGYTF.

This clone was seen a few times. The V call is TRBV28, the J call TRBJ1-3; D remains unclear. Germline CDR1 is MDHEN and CDR2 is SYDVKM. V dropped 3 bases and J dropped 0 bases, with 9 bases sitting between them. The CDR3 is made up of 15 amino acids. CDR3: CASSFSGTSGNTIYF. CDR3 coding DNA: TGTGCCAGCAGTTTCTCAGGCACCTCTGGAAACACCATATATTTT.

This chain joins TRBV6-4 and TRBJ2-1, with D perhaps TRBD1 (5 bases). The CDR3 spans 14 residues. Trimming shortened V by 3 bases and J by 3 bases, and 9 bases separated the two germline ends. The V gene's germline CDR1 is MRHNA and CDR2 SNTAGT. CDR3 DNA sequence: TGTGCCAGCAGTGAAAGGGGCTACTACAATGAGCAGTTCTTC. Its protein is CASSERGYYNEQFF.

The V gene is TRBV6-5, the J gene TRBJ1-2, with 8 bases aligning to TRBD1. Germline V gene sequence: CDR1 MNHEY, CDR2 SVGAGI. The V and J ends lost 4 bases and 8 bases, in that order; junction bases with no gene match: 12. This CDR3 has 15 amino acids. As DNA, the CDR3 is TGTGCCAGCAGTTCCGCGGACAGGGCATCTGGGGGCTACACCTTC. Protein product: CASSSADRASGGYTF.

The chain couples TRBV5-4 to TRBJ2-1, with unresolved D. Germline lookup yields CDR1 SGHNT and CDR2 YYREEE (reference sequence). CDR3 length: 13 amino acids. The germline V and J ends were trimmed by 1 base and 8 bases, with 10 bases remaining between them. The CDR3 reads CASSLSLRDEQFF. The CDR3 nucleotides read TGTGCCAGCAGCTTGAGCCTACGCGATGAGCAGTTCTTC.

The chain recombines TRBV4-2 with TRBJ2-1; 12 bases agree with TRBD2. The germline CDR1 and CDR2 sequences are LGHNA and YNFKEQ. CDR3 size: 18 residues. V lost 1 base and J lost 10; bases outside the gene matches: 14. As DNA, the CDR3 is TGTGCCAGCAGCCAAGGGCTAGCGGGGGGGTCCGTCGATCGGGAGCAGTTCTTC. Translating gives CASSQGLAGGSVDREQFF.

CDR3 bases: TGCGCCAGCAGCTTGGCAGGTAGAGCGAACACCGGGGAGCTGTTTTTT. It encodes CASSLAGRANTGELFF. The chain combines TRBV5-1 with TRBJ2-2, with D uncertain. V shed 0 bases and J shed 0 bases, with 9 bases lying between them. This CDR3 has 16 residues. CDR1 and CDR2 (germline): SGHRS, YFSETQ. The full variable domain, rest sourced from reference TRBV5-1 and TRBJ2-2, is KAGVTQTPRYLIKTRGQQVTLSCSPISGHRSVSWYQQTPGQGLQFLFEYFSETQRNKGNFPGRFSGRQFSNSRSEMNVSTLELGDSALYLCASSLAGRANTGELFFGEGSRLTVL.

There are a few counts of this clone. CDR3 coding DNA: TGCGCCAGCAGCCAAGAAGGATCAGGGCTCTCCTACGAGCAGTACTTC. Translation: CASSQEGSGLSYEQYF. The V and J genes are TRBV4-1 and TRBJ2-7, with D possibly matching TRBD1 (5 bases). The germline gives CDR1 MGHRA, CDR2 YSYEKL. V dropped 0 bases and J dropped 0 bases, with 12 bases sitting between them. This CDR3 comprises 16 residues.

The genes are TRBV11-2 and TRBJ1-2; 11 positions match TRBD1. CDR1 is SGHAT, CDR2 FQNNGV, per germline. This CDR3 spans 16 amino acids. J gave up 4 bases and V 5 bases, and 9 bases lay outside the gene matches. The chain's CDR3 is CASSAFGTGGIYGYTF. CDR3 DNA: TGTGCCAGCAGCGCGTTCGGGACAGGGGGGATCTATGGCTACACCTTC.

A few counts support this clone. This sequence joins TRBV5-1 and TRBJ2-5; 10 bases map to TRBD1. CDR1 and CDR2 (germline): SGHRS, YFSETQ. The CDR3 totals 15 residues. V lost 2 bases, J lost 3 bases, and 4 bases stayed unmatched. The DNA of the CDR3 is TGCGCCAGCAGCTTTGATGGGACAGGGGAAGAGACCCAGTACTTC. Protein product: CASSFDGTGEETQYF.

The chain employs TRBV7-9 and TRBJ2-1, with 7 bases fitting TRBD2. The CDR3 is 14 residues long. Unmatched junction bases numbered 1, after V lost 1 base and J lost 4 bases. Germline V gene lookup returns CDR1 SEHNR and CDR2 FQNEAQ (reference sequence). CDR3 DNA: TGTGCCAGCAGCTTAGACGGGGGGTACAATGAGCAGTTCTTC. Translated, it gives CASSLDGGYNEQFF. Full variable domain (outside the CDR3, taken from reference TRBV7-9 and TRBJ2-1): DTGVSQNPRHKITKRGQNVTFRCDPISEHNRLYWYRQTLGQGPEFLTYFQNEAQLEKSRLLSDRFSAERPKGSFSTLEIQRTEQGDSAMYLCASSLDGGYNEQFFGPGTRLTVL.

The chain uses TRBV19 and TRBJ1-6, with 8 bases identical to TRBD1. The ends lost 7 bases at V and 0 bases at J; junction bases unmatched: 8. The CDR3 is 17 amino acids. CDR1 and CDR2 from the germline V gene are LNHDA and SQIVND (reference sequence). The CDR3 region has the DNA TGTGCCAGTAATACCGGGACAGGAATCTCCTATAATTCACCCCTCCACTTT. Its protein is CASNTGTGISYNSPLHF.

V and J are TRBV6-5 and TRBJ1-1, with 9 bases identical to TRBD1. The V and J ends lost 6 bases and 0 bases, in that order; junction bases with no gene match: 5. The CDR3 is made up of 15 amino acids. Germline V gives CDR1 MNHEY, CDR2 SVGAGI. The CDR3 region has the DNA TGTGCCAGCAGCAGAGACAGGGGGATGAACACTGAAGCTTTCTTT. This sequence encodes CASSRDRGMNTEAFF.